One and the same sample provided the 8 T cell receptor beta chains below, sequenced in a study of cytomegalovirus exposure and HLA in healthy donors. PCR involved 60 Vbeta and 13 Jbeta primers. The protocol was immunoSEQ multiplex PCR, while the TCRdb copy is restricted to in-frame clones and leaves out a portion. The sample contains fewer than 90,000 clones, nearly 80% of which appear only once. Sequenced input: PBMCs. All receptors come from a female donor in good health and CMV-seronegative.

The chain employs TRBV7-2 and TRBJ2-1, with D maybe TRBD1 (5 bases). V lost 1 base to trimming and J lost 7 bases, with 5 bases between them. CDR3 size: 12 residues. The V gene's germline CDR1 is SGHTA and CDR2 FQGNSA. The CDR3 nucleotides read TGTGCCAGCAGCTTAGAGGGGAATGAGCAGTTCTTC. This encodes CASSLEGNEQFF.

The chain recombines TRBV19 with TRBJ2-2; the D is unclear. Germline V gene lookup returns CDR1 LNHDA and CDR2 SQIVND (reference sequence). The CDR3 totals 14 residues. The germline V and J ends were trimmed by 1 base and 7 bases, with 10 bases remaining between them. Written as DNA, the CDR3 is TGTGCCAGTAGTATAGGACTGGTTGACGGGGAGCTGTTTTTT. Translation: CASSIGLVDGELFF.

Details on this clone: In the same sample, other DNA sequences code for this CDR3. This chain joins TRBV4-2 and TRBJ1-2, with D tentatively TRBD1 (6 bases). The ends were cut back, 0 bases at V and 8 bases at J, with 19 bases in the middle. The germline gives CDR1 LGHNA, CDR2 YNFKEQ. CDR3 length equals 16 residues. The DNA for the CDR3 is TGTGCCAGCAGCCAAGATACGACACGGACAGCAGGAGGCTACACCTTC. It translates to CASSQDTTRTAGGYTF.

Notes on this clone: Other DNA variants within this sample encode the same CDR3. The chain is built from TRBV5-1 and TRBJ2-7, with TRBD1 identical over 9 bases. Germline V CDR1 and CDR2: SGHRS, YFSETQ. With 4 bases clipped from V and 1 base from J, the junction kept 3 bases outside the gene matches. This CDR3 spans 14 amino acids. CDR3: CASSTGQGSYEQYF. The CDR3, as DNA: TGCGCCAGCAGCACGGGACAGGGATCCTACGAGCAGTACTTC.

The chain combines TRBV5-6 with TRBJ2-2; 13 bases align to TRBD2. Germline CDR1 reads SGHDT; CDR2 reads YYEEEE. The CDR3 has 16 amino acids. V shed 4 bases, J shed 8 bases, and the junction held 8 bases outside the gene matches. The CDR3 loop is CASSKGLAGAWGELFF. CDR3 nucleotide sequence: TGTGCCAGCAGCAAAGGACTAGCGGGGGCTTGGGGGGAGCTGTTTTTT.

This clone was seen once. The J gene is TRBJ1-5, the V gene TRBV6-6, with TRBD1 identical over 7 bases. There are 16 residues in the CDR3. After removal of 2 bases from V and 8 bases from J, the junction contained 12 bases not matched to a gene. Germline V gene data show CDR1 as MNHNY and CDR2 as SVGAGI (reference sequence). CDR3 nucleotides: TGTGCCAGCAGTTACGAACAGGGGAGAAATATCGAGCCCCAGCATTTT. Residues: CASSYEQGRNIEPQHF.

The chain is built from TRBV5-1 and TRBJ2-5; D gene ambiguous. CDR3 length equals 12 residues. V was cut by 4 bases and J by 1 base, with 5 bases left in between. Germline lookup yields CDR1 SGHRS and CDR2 YFSETQ. CDR3 sequence (DNA): TGCGCCAGCAGCAGAGTCCAAGAGACCCAGTACTTC. Protein: CASSRVQETQYF.

The chain has TRBV4-1 and TRBJ2-1, with TRBD2 matching over 8 bases. V shed 2 bases and J 1 base; nucleotides not matched to a gene: 1. CDR1 and CDR2 from the germline V gene are MGHRA and YSYEKL. The CDR3 extends over 15 amino acids. The CDR3 coding sequence is TGCGCCAGCAGCCAAAGCGGGGGATCCTACAATGAGCAGTTCTTC. Its translation is CASSQSGGSYNEQFF.